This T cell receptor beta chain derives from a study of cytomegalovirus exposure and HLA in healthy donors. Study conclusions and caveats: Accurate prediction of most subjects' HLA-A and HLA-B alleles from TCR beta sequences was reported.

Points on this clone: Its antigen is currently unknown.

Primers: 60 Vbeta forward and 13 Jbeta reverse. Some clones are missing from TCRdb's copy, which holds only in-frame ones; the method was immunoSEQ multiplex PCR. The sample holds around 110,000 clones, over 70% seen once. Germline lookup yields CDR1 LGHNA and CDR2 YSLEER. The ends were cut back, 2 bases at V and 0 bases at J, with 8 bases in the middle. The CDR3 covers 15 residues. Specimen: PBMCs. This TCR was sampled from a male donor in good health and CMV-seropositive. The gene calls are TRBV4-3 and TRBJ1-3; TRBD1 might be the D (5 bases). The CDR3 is CASSQLTGSGNTIYF. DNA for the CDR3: TGCGCCAGCAGCCAACTAACAGGCTCTGGAAACACCATATATTTT.